The source of this T cell receptor beta chain is a study of blood T cell repertoires in COVID-19. The overall study: Acute and convalescent COVID-19 samples came from the United States, Italy and Spain. The analysed material was cDNA or gDNA that came from T cells, B-cell-depleted T cells, or PBMCs.

The authors' processing: Estimated nucleated cell counts came from reference gene primer amplification. Sequencing used immunoSEQ multiplex PCR; TCRdb keeps in-frame clones, though not all of them. V and J calls and clone size are copied from that table; D and trimming were computed from the DNA. The table shows 100,000 to 120,000 clones, with about 70% occurring only once. The sequenced material came from peripheral blood. The source is a woman aged 55-75 years with acute or convalescent COVID-19.

CDR3 in DNA: TGTGCCAGTACCCAGGAGGTAGGGCGACTTAATCAGCCCCAGCATTTT. Translating gives CASTQEVGRLNQPQHF. This chain connects TRBV19 to TRBJ1-5; no clear D. This CDR3 has 16 residues. Germline CDR1 is LNHDA and CDR2 is SQIVND (reference sequence). V lost 7 bases and J lost 4, with 20 bases in between.